Below, 13 T cell receptor beta chains from the same sample are listed, as sequenced in a study of T cells after yellow fever vaccination. TCRdb ran MiXCR on the 5' RACE reads and lists one entry per CDR3 protein. This sample has nearly 550,000 distinct CDR3 sequences; approximately 21% occur once, and the top ten carry around an eighth. This sample comprised PBMCs, obtained 15 days after the yellow fever booster vaccination. The source is a man aged 25-45 years who received the YFV17D yellow fever vaccine.

This clonotype was observed a handful of times. The rearrangement uses TRBV29-1 and TRBJ2-7; D is ambiguous. This CDR3 is 12 amino acids long. The germline gives CDR1 SQVTM, CDR2 ANQGSEA. The V and J ends lost 7 bases and 4 bases respectively, with 14 bases between them. The CDR3 coding sequence is TGCAGCGCCCTCACCGCTGGTTACGAGCAGTACTTC. Its protein product is CSALTAGYEQYF.

The V call is TRBV11-2, the J call TRBJ2-5, with TRBD1 identical over 7 bases. CDR1 is SGHAT, CDR2 FQNNGV, per germline. The CDR3 loop spans 16 amino acids. V shed 5 bases and J 7 bases; nucleotides not matched to a gene: 16. The CDR3 DNA follows: TGTGCCAGCAGCAGAGGACCAGACAGGGCACGGTGGACCCAGTACTTC. Protein sequence: CASSRGPDRARWTQYF.

J is TRBJ1-4 and V is TRBV15, with D unclear. The germline CDR1 and CDR2 sequences are LNHNV and YYDKDF (reference sequence). V was trimmed by 5 bases and J by 5 bases, leaving 18 bases between them. The CDR3 length is 16 residues. CDR3 bases: TGTGCCACCAGCGAAACCTTGACTACTAAAAATGAAAAACTGTTTTTT. It yields the protein CATSETLTTKNEKLFF.

This clonotype showed up just once. The junction does not match germline at one end; this may be a read error. This rearrangement joins TRBV5-1 to TRBJ1-1; 8 positions agree with TRBD1. This CDR3 comprises 15 residues. Germline values: CDR1 SGHRS, CDR2 YFSETQ. The CDR3 is CASSLTQGARTVAFF. In DNA form, the CDR3 reads TGCGCCAGCAGCTTGACCCAGGGGGCAAGGACTGTAGCTTTCTTT.

This clonotype was recorded a few times. The CDR3 here is CASSLYRGPTEAFF. CDR3 coding DNA: TGTGCCAGCAGTTTATACAGGGGGCCGACTGAAGCTTTCTTT. This chain connects TRBV27 to TRBJ1-1; TRBD1 matches 9 bases. Germline V gene sequence: CDR1 MNHEY, CDR2 SMNVEV (reference sequence). V shed 1 base and J 5 bases; nucleotides not matched to a gene: 2. The CDR3 sequence is 14 residues long.

V gene TRBV10-3 combines with J gene TRBJ1-2, with D tentatively TRBD1 (5 bases). The V gene lost 8 bases and the J gene lost 3 bases, with 16 bases spanning the gap. The CDR3 covers 14 residues. Germline assignment: CDR1 ENHRY and CDR2 SYGVKD. The CDR3 DNA reads as TGTGCCATCTCAGGGAAGCCGAATGACTATGGCTACACCTTC. This encodes CAISGKPNDYGYTF.

This clonotype has a handful of counts. The genes are TRBV11-2 and TRBJ2-6; D gene unclear. Germline assignment: CDR1 SGHAT and CDR2 FQNNGV. The CDR3 loop spans 15 amino acids. V lost 11 bases to trimming and J lost 4 bases, with 18 bases between them. CDR3 amino acids: CAVEVGPRGANVLTF. DNA for the CDR3: TGTGCCGTCGAGGTGGGCCCCCGGGGGGCCAACGTCCTGACTTTC.

This clonotype was picked up a small number of times. The chain is built from TRBV5-1 and TRBJ2-2, with 7 nucleotides matching TRBD2. The CDR3 totals 15 residues. Losses at the gene ends were 5 bases for V and 5 bases for J; bases not matched to a gene: 9. Germline V CDR1 and CDR2: SGHRS, YFSETQ. The CDR3 DNA reads as TGCGCCAGCAGTAAGCGGGGCGAGTGGACCGGGGAGCTGTTTTTT. It encodes CASSKRGEWTGELFF.

The chain couples TRBV20-1 to TRBJ2-2, with 8 bases aligning to TRBD2. The CDR3 covers 16 residues. The trim removed 3 bases at V and 4 bases at J, leaving 10 bases unmatched. The germline V gene has CDR1 DFQATT and CDR2 SNEGSKA (reference sequence). Written as DNA, the CDR3 is TGCAGTGCTAGGGCCGAGGGGACTAGAAGCACCGGGGAGCTGTTTTTT. Its protein is CSARAEGTRSTGELFF.

The CDR3 loop is CASSPQGTGANVLTF. The CDR3, as DNA: TGTGCCAGCTCACCACAGGGGACTGGGGCCAACGTCCTGACTTTC. The chain uses TRBV18 and TRBJ2-6; possibly TRBD1 for D (5 bases). The CDR3 extends over 15 amino acids. Trimming shortened V by 1 base and J by 2 bases, and 6 bases separated the two germline ends. Per germline, CDR1 KGHSH and CDR2 LQKENI.

CDR3 region: CASSTYTSGFTGELFF. The CDR3, as DNA: TGTGCCAGCAGCACCTATACTAGCGGGTTCACCGGGGAGCTGTTTTTT. The rearrangement joins TRBV7-2 to TRBJ2-2; 9 bases agree with TRBD2. The CDR3 has 16 residues. V lost 5 bases to trimming and J lost 4 bases; unmatched junction nucleotides: 8. The germline V gene encodes CDR1 SGHTA and CDR2 FQGNSA.

The chain combines TRBV18 with TRBJ1-5, with D possibly being TRBD1 (5 bases). CDR1 and CDR2 (germline): KGHSH, LQKENI. This CDR3 spans 14 amino acids. V was trimmed by 3 bases and J by 6 bases, leaving 12 bases between them. The CDR3 here is CASSPLGPGQPQHF. In DNA form, the CDR3 reads TGTGCCAGCTCACCCCTGGGGCCGGGTCAGCCCCAGCATTTT.

This clonotype was found a few times. The chain employs TRBV21-1 and TRBJ2-5. TRBV21-1 is described as a pseudogene. The CDR3 loop spans 12 amino acids. The CDR3 is CASSNPFWTQYF. CDR3 in DNA: TGTGCCAGCAGCAATCCGTTTTGGACCCAGTACTTC.